The source of this T cell receptor beta chain is a study of shared clonotypes between healthy human individuals. Study results and caveats: Only blood samples were collected, and tissue repertoires likely differ.

The method was immunoSEQ multiplex PCR; TCRdb's version includes in-frame clones alone and lacks a portion of them. The repertoire holds fewer than 200,000 clones, with around 63% as singletons. CDR1 is LNHDA and CDR2 is SQIVND in the germline V gene (reference sequence). V was shortened by 6 bases and J by 5 bases, with 13 bases between the two germline ends. The CDR3 contains 13 residues. Concerning this clone itself: Its target is unknown.

The TCR comes from a young man in good health. The rearrangement joins TRBV19 to TRBJ1-2, with D possibly TRBD1 on 6 matching bases. Sequenced material: memory CD4+ T cells sorted from blood. Subset defined: CD45RA-negative fraction. DNA for the CDR3: TGTGCCAGTAGCCGGGACAAGAGATATGGCTACACCTTC. Residues: CASSRDKRYGYTF. The full variable domain, its missing parts supplied by reference TRBV19 and TRBJ1-2, is DGGITQSPKYLFRKEGQNVTLSCEQNLNHDAMYWYRQDPGQGLRLIYYSQIVNDFQKGDIAEGYSVSREKKESFPLTVTSAQKNPTAFYLCASSRDKRYGYTFGSGTRLTVV.